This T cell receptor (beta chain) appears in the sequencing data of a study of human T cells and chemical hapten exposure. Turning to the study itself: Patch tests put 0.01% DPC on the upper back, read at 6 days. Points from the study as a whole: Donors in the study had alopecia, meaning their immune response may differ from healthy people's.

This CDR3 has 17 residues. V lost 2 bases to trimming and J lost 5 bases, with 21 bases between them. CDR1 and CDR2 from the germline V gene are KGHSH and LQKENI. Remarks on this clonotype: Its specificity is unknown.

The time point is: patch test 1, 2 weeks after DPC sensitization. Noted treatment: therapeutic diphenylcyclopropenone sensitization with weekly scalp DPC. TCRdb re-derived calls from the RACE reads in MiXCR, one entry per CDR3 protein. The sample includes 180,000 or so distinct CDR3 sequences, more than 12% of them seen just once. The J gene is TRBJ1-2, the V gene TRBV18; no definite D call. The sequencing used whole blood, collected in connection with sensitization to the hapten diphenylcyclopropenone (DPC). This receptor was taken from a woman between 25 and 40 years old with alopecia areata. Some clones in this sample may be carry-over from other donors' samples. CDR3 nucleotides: TGTGCCAGCTCACCATATCGAGGGCCACAAGCCGATTATGGCTACACCTTC. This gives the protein CASSPYRGPQADYGYTF.